This entry describes one T cell receptor (beta chain). As yet, its antigen is unknown. The CDR3 extends over 16 amino acids. Germline-derived CDR1 and CDR2 are MNHEY and SVGEGT. V gave up 2 bases and J gave up 5 bases; unmatched junction bases: 8. 5'RACE, which relied on constant-segment primers, yielded TCR alpha and TCR beta cDNA libraries carrying sample barcodes and UMIs. TCRdb independently ran MiXCR on the 5' RACE reads; one entry per CDR3 protein. The sample lists about 300,000 distinct CDR3 sequences, just under 20% occurring once. The sample originates from a study of T-cell memory formation after mild COVID-19. Study-level findings and limits: A second wave expanding day 15 to 37 was CD4+-biased; contracting clones were balanced. Contracting CD4+ clones lay largely in CM and EM, with CD8+ ones residing in EMRA. The appearance of some responding clones in pre-infection memory suggested that cross-reactive memory joined.

This chain connects TRBV6-2 or TRBV6-3 to TRBJ2-5; 10 bases are a match to TRBD1. The sequenced sample consisted of PBMCs or a T cell subset sorted from them (not recorded which). The receptor was isolated from a man younger than 35 who had mild COVID-19 (a few samples of this study predate the infection). Cell type and time point are not known. The chain's CDR3 is CASSYVRTGGFETQYF. CDR3 DNA sequence: TGTGCCAGCAGTTACGTCCGGACAGGGGGATTCGAGACCCAGTACTTC.